The rows below give T cell receptor beta chains drawn from one sample of a study of T cells in Graves' hyperthyroidism and ophthalmopathy. TCRdb reanalysed the multiplex PCR reads using MiXCR and keeps one entry per CDR3 protein. The sample includes fewer than 550,000 distinct CDR3 sequences, around a sixth of them seen just once. The sequenced material came from blood. All receptors come from a woman younger than 30 with Graves' hyperthyroidism. The CDR3 runs from the conserved cysteine through the conserved F or W. The D gene is left open where the match is weak. Not every row has a clone size; where given, it reads once, few, many or a size class.

d_gene	v_gene	j_gene	abundance	CDR3nt	CDR3aa
-	TRBV20-1	TRBJ1-4	few	TGCAGTGCTAGAAAACAGGTTTCAGAAAAACTGTTTTTT	CSARKQVSEKLFF
-	TRBV20-1	TRBJ2-5	-	TGCAGTGCCCAGGAGGGGGGGGGCCTGGTAGAGACCCAGTACTTC	CSAQEGGGLVETQYF
TRBD1	TRBV29-1	TRBJ2-7	many	TGCAGCGTGGGGACAGGAACCTACGAGCAGTACTTC	CSVGTGTYEQYF
-	TRBV18	TRBJ1-1	many	TGTGCCAGCTCACCAACACAGGAGAACACTGAAGCTTTCTTT	CASSPTQENTEAFF
TRBD1	TRBV5-1	TRBJ2-2	many	TGCGCCAGCAGCTTGAACGGACAGGGGTCGGGAGGGGAGCTGTTTTTT	CASSLNGQGSGGELFF
TRBD2	TRBV11-3	TRBJ2-2	-	TGTGCCAGCAGCCCCTGGGGGGGAACCGGGACCGGGGAGCTGTTTTTT	CASSPWGGTGTGELFF
-	TRBV6-2/TRBV6-3	TRBJ1-1	many	TGTGCCAGCAGTTACCCCCCTCCCGGGGGGGTCAAGATGAACACTGAAGCTTTCTTT	CASSYPPPGGVKMNTEAFF
-	TRBV7-9	TRBJ2-3	few	TGTGCCAGCAGCTTATATACCTACACAGATACGCAGTATTTT	CASSLYTYTDTQYF
-	TRBV19	TRBJ2-3	-	TGTGCCAGTAGTATTCGAGGTCACGGGAGTACAGATACGCAGTATTTT	CASSIRGHGSTDTQYF
-	TRBV27	TRBJ2-7	-	TGTGCCAGCAGTTTAAGTGGCTCTTTGGGCGAGCAGTACTTC	CASSLSGSLGEQYF
TRBD1	TRBV20-1	TRBJ2-7	-	TGCAGTGCTAGTAGGGACAGGGCTGGGTTCGACTACGAGCAGTACTTC	CSASRDRAGFDYEQYF
-	TRBV9	TRBJ1-2	-	TGTGCCAGCAGCGTGGGGACGGACTATGGCTACACCTTC	CASSVGTDYGYTF
TRBD1	TRBV10-3	TRBJ1-2	few	TGTGCCGCCAAGGGAGACAGGGCGGACTATGGCTACACCTTC	CAAKGDRADYGYTF
TRBD2	TRBV2	TRBJ2-2	-	TGTGCCAGCAAATTGGTAGGACTAGCGGGGGGGCGATACACCGGGGAGCTGTTTTTT	CASKLVGLAGGRYTGELFF
TRBD1	TRBV7-6	TRBJ2-3	-	TGTGCCAGCAGCCGAGATGGGGACAGGGGGGGCACGCAGTATTTT	CASSRDGDRGGTQYF
-	TRBV7-9	TRBJ2-7	-	TGTGCCAGCAGCCTTGAGAGGTGGCGGGGCAACTCCTACGAGCAGTACTTC	CASSLERWRGNSYEQYF
-	TRBV14	TRBJ1-1	-	TGTGCCAGCAGCCACCTTCAGGGGAGGGGTGAAGCTTTCTTT	CASSHLQGRGEAFF
-	TRBV2	TRBJ2-7	many	TGTGCCAGCAGTCCGCGGGGGCAGGGGCCGCTCGAGCAGTACTTC	CASSPRGQGPLEQYF
-	TRBV7-7	TRBJ1-5	many	TGTGCTAGCAGCTTTGAAGGGGATCAGCCCCAGCATTTT	CASSFEGDQPQHF
-	TRBV29-1	TRBJ2-7	few	TGCAGCGTGGTCGGATTAGCGGCCTACGAGCAGTACTTC	CSVVGLAAYEQYF
-	TRBV7-9	TRBJ2-4	few	TGTGCCAGCAGCCAAGCGGTTGCCCTGGCCAAAAACATTCAGTACTTC	CASSQAVALAKNIQYF
-	TRBV6-1	TRBJ1-1	-	TGTGCCAGCAGGGTCTACAGGGAGTCGAACACTGAAGCTTTCTTT	CASRVYRESNTEAFF
TRBD1	TRBV7-9	TRBJ2-5	-	TGTGCCAGCAGAAGGACAGGGGACCAAGAGACCCAGTACTTC	CASRRTGDQETQYF
-	TRBV28	TRBJ2-2	many	TGTGCCAGCAGGCGACCCACCGGGGAGCTGTTTTTT	CASRRPTGELFF
-	TRBV20-1	TRBJ1-4	few	TGCAGTGCTAGTTTCCAGGCCATTAATGAAAAACTGTTTTTT	CSASFQAINEKLFF